This T cell receptor (beta chain) was obtained from a study of cytomegalovirus exposure and HLA in healthy donors. Points from the study as a whole: TRBV6-2, TRBV6-3 and some other V segments were excluded as indistinguishable. Common viral pathogens (according to a later analysis) appeared linked to several of the most significant clusters. The majority of TCR sequences were rare, yet some public TCRs appeared in many donors.

The CDR3 covers 16 residues. The germline V gene encodes CDR1 MGHRA and CDR2 YSYEKL. V was pared by 2 bases and J by 5 bases, with 19 bases between. It was with 60 Vbeta and 13 Jbeta primers that the PCR ran. Produced via immunoSEQ multiplex PCR; TCRdb's table is partial and in-frame only. This sample has over 150,000 clones, with roughly four fifths found just once. The donors gave bone marrow, and they were healthy. Concerning this clone itself: Its cognate antigen is unknown.

Material: PBMCs. This chain connects TRBV4-1 to TRBJ2-7; no definite D call. This clonotype was sampled from a man between 18 and 35 years old in good health and CMV-seronegative. CDR3 region: CASSQYPAGRVNEQYF. The CDR3 DNA sequence: TGCGCCAGCAGCCAATATCCGGCAGGCCGCGTGAACGAGCAGTACTTC.